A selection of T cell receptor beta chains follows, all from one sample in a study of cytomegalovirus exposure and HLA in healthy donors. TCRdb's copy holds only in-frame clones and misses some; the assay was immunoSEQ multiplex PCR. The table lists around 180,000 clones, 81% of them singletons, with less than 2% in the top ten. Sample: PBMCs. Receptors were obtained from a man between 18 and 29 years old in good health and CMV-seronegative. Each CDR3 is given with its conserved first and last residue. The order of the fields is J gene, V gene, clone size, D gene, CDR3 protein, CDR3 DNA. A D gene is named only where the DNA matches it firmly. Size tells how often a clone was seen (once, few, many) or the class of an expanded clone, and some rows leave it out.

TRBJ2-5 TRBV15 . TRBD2 CATSRSPGTSGETQYF TGTGCCACCAGCAGAAGCCCCGGGACTAGCGGAGAGACCCAGTACTTC
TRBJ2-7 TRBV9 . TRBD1 CASSGRQGRDEQYF TGTGCCAGCAGCGGGCGACAGGGAAGGGACGAGCAGTACTTC
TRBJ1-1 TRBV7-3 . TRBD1 CASSSPGDRRAEAFF TGTGCCAGCAGCTCCCCTGGGGACAGGAGGGCTGAAGCTTTCTTT
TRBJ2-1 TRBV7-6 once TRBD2 CASSSTSRMGGNNEQFF TGTGCCAGCAGCTCCACCTCGAGAATGGGAGGGAACAATGAGCAGTTCTTC
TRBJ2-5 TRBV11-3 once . CASSPGDSGRETQYF TGTGCCAGCAGCCCGGGAGATAGTGGGCGAGAGACCCAGTACTTC
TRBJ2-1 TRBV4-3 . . CASSRYRGLFDDNEQFF TGCGCCAGCAGCCGCTATAGAGGACTCTTCGACGACAATGAGCAGTTCTTC
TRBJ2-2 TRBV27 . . CASSFEGLGGTGELFF TGTGCCAGCAGTTTCGAAGGCCTCGGGGGCACCGGGGAGCTGTTTTTT
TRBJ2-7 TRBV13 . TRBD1 CASSLGKSGQGFEQYF TGTGCCAGCAGCTTAGGGAAAAGCGGACAGGGTTTCGAGCAGTACTTC
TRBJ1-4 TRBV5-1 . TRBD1 CASSLGTGTGVEKLFF TGCGCCAGCAGCTTGGGAACCGGGACAGGGGTGGAAAAACTGTTTTTT
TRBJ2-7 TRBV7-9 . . CASGDIALSEQYF TGTGCCAGCGGGGACATTGCCCTTTCCGAGCAGTACTTC